This entry describes one TCR beta chain. Its antigen is not known. Those who donated were healthy bone marrow donors. The CDR3 runs 15 residues. Germline V CDR1 and CDR2: SGHRS, YFSETQ. V was pared by 1 base and J by 1 base, with 11 bases between. The PCR used 60 Vbeta and 13 Jbeta primers. The table came from immunoSEQ multiplex PCR; TCRdb's copy has only in-frame clones and leaves some out. This table has 90,000 to 120,000 clones, just under 75% appearing once. These data are taken from a study of cytomegalovirus exposure and HLA in healthy donors. Study-wide results and caveats: The classifier reportedly diagnosed cytomegalovirus status with high specificity and sensitivity. Follow-up analysis later connected one missense variant in DCLRE1C with trimming of TCR beta V- and J-genes. In a later analysis, compared with equally common non-associated chains, HLA-associated beta chains were more expanded.

The chain has TRBV5-1 and TRBJ1-1; the D gene is possibly TRBD1 (5 bases). Sequenced sample: PBMCs. This TCR was recovered from a man aged 45 to 65 in good health and CMV-seropositive. The DNA for the CDR3 is TGCGCCAGCAGCTTGTTTTCCGGACAGAACACTGAAGCTTTCTTT. This translates into CASSLFSGQNTEAFF.